The rows below give T cell receptor beta chains drawn from one sample of a study of cytomegalovirus exposure and HLA in healthy donors. Profiled with immunoSEQ multiplex PCR; TCRdb holds only in-frame clones, not every one. The table records approximately 110,000 clones, around 82% of them present only once. Sequencing input: PBMCs. The receptors here all came from a man aged 35 to 55 in good health and CMV-seronegative. CDR3s include the opening cysteine and the closing phenylalanine or tryptophan. A D gene is named only where the DNA matches it firmly. Expanded clones are given a class, and other clones once, few, many or no size at all.

CASSQDHSTSGGARFQYF,TGCGCCAGCAGCCAAGATCATAGCACTAGCGGGGGGGCGCGTTTTCAGTACTTC,TRBJ2-4,-,TRBV4-3,TRBD2
CASSLTVTSDYGYTF,TGTGCCAGCAGCTTGACAGTTACTTCAGACTATGGCTACACCTTC,TRBJ1-2,-,TRBV7-8,-
CASVTDYYGYTF,TGTGCCAGCGTAACGGACTACTATGGCTACACCTTC,TRBJ1-2,few,TRBV7-9,-
CALYDRSTTDTQYF,TGTGCCTTATACGACAGGAGTACGACAGATACGCAGTATTTT,TRBJ2-3,-,TRBV30,-
CASSLPTGYGSPLHF,TGTGCCAGCAGTTTACCGACAGGGTACGGATCACCCCTCCACTTT,TRBJ1-6,-,TRBV28,TRBD1
CASSTGNTEAFF,TGCGCCAGCTCTACAGGGAACACTGAAGCTTTCTTT,TRBJ1-1,-,TRBV5-1,-
CASSEAPGTGSPTEAFF,TGTGCCAGCAGTGAAGCCCCCGGGACAGGTTCTCCCACTGAAGCTTTCTTT,TRBJ1-1,-,TRBV6-1,TRBD1
CASGQGGSPLHF,TGTGCCAGTGGGCAGGGGGGATCACCCCTCCACTTT,TRBJ1-6,-,TRBV19,TRBD1
CASSLTRIYGYTF,TGCGCCAGCAGCTTGACTAGGATCTATGGCTACACCTTC,TRBJ1-2,-,TRBV5-1,-
CASSLVLQAYGYTF,TGTGCCAGCAGCTTAGTTTTGCAGGCGTATGGCTACACCTTC,TRBJ1-2,-,TRBV7-9,-
CASSQGQTQETQYF,TGTGCCAGCAGCCAAGGACAGACACAAGAGACCCAGTACTTC,TRBJ2-5,-,TRBV5-4,-
CASSPGTGKQGYGYTF,TGCGCCAGCAGCCCCGGGACAGGGAAACAAGGCTATGGCTACACCTTC,TRBJ1-2,-,TRBV5-1,TRBD1
CASSLARSGANVLTF,TGTGCCAGCAGCTTAGCCCGGTCTGGGGCCAACGTCCTGACTTTC,TRBJ2-6,-,TRBV7-2,-
CASSTGTFNEKLFF,TGTGCCAGTAGTACCGGGACTTTTAATGAAAAACTGTTTTTT,TRBJ1-4,-,TRBV19,-
CASSPGALRDYGYTF,TGTGCCAGCAGCCCCGGTGCTCTACGGGACTATGGCTACACCTTC,TRBJ1-2,-,TRBV7-8,-
CASSPPDRDRGYTF,TGTGCCAGCAGCCCTCCCGACAGGGACCGTGGCTACACCTTC,TRBJ1-2,-,TRBV7-9,TRBD1